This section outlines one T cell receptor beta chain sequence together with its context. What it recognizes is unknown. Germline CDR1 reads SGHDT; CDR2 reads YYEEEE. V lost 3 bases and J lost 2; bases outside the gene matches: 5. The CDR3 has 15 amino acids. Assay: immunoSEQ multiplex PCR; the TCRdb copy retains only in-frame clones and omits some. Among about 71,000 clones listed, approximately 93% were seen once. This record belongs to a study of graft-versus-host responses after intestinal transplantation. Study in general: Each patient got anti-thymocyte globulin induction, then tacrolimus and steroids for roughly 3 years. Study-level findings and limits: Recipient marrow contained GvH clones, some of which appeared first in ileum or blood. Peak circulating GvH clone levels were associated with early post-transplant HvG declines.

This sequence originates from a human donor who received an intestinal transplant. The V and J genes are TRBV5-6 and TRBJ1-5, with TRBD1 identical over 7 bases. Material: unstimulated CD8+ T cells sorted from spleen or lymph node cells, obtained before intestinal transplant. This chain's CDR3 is CASSSLTGGNQPQHF. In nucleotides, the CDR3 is TGTGCCAGCAGCTCCCTCACAGGGGGCAATCAGCCCCAGCATTTT. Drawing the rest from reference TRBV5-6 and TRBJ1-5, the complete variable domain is DAGVTQSPTHLIKTRGQQVTLRCSPKSGHDTVSWYQQALGQGPQFIFQYYEEEERQRGNFPDRFSGHQFPNYSSELNVNALLLGDSALYLCASSSLTGGNQPQHFGDGTRLSIL.